Sequencing of this TCR beta chain was carried out in a study of response to subunit inactivated influenza vaccine. Study-wide findings and caveats: The authors suggested that every seasonal influenza vaccination recruits few new T cells.

Trimming left V 4 bases short and J 3 bases short, with 12 bases between. Germline V gene lookup returns CDR1 SQVTM and CDR2 ANQGSEA. The CDR3 is 13 residues long. This clonotype appeared many times. Antigen unknown. Using its own MiXCR run on the RT-PCR reads, TCRdb lists one record per CDR3 protein. The sample carries 450,000 to 600,000 distinct CDR3 sequences, under 9% recorded once. The starting material was PBMCs from blood, obtained less than 30 months after vaccination. This sequence was found in a man aged 45 to 75 who received an inactivated influenza vaccine. The genes are TRBV29-1 and TRBJ1-1; D may be TRBD1 (6 bases). The CDR3 loop reads CSVAGKGDTEAFF. DNA for the CDR3: TGCAGCGTTGCGGGGAAGGGGGACACTGAAGCTTTCTTT.